This T cell receptor (beta chain) originates from a study of T cell clusters in autoimmune cytopenias. Regarding the study as a whole: Exclusive TRB clusters were about 2.8-fold more numerous in healthy donors than in active autoimmune hepatitis.

TRB was amplified from around 0.25 ug of peripheral blood genomic DNA per sample. Concerning this clonotype: Its antigen is still unknown.

CDR1 is KGHDR, CDR2 SFDVKD, per germline. CDR3 length: 17 residues. Multiplex touch-down PCR amplified TRB using TRB-A and TRB-B pools in one tube. TCRdb reprocessed the multiplex PCR reads and reports one entry per CDR3 protein, with no DNA. This sample's clone table lists 4,500 or so distinct CDR3 sequences. The rearrangement joins TRBV24-1 to TRBJ1-5; TCRdb designates TRBD1, a call that cannot be tested without DNA. The TCR sequence derives from a human donor with an autoimmune cytopenia or autoimmune hepatitis (not recorded which). Sequencing was done on a sample of peripheral blood. CDR3 residues: CAPTGTGRIFRNQPQHF.